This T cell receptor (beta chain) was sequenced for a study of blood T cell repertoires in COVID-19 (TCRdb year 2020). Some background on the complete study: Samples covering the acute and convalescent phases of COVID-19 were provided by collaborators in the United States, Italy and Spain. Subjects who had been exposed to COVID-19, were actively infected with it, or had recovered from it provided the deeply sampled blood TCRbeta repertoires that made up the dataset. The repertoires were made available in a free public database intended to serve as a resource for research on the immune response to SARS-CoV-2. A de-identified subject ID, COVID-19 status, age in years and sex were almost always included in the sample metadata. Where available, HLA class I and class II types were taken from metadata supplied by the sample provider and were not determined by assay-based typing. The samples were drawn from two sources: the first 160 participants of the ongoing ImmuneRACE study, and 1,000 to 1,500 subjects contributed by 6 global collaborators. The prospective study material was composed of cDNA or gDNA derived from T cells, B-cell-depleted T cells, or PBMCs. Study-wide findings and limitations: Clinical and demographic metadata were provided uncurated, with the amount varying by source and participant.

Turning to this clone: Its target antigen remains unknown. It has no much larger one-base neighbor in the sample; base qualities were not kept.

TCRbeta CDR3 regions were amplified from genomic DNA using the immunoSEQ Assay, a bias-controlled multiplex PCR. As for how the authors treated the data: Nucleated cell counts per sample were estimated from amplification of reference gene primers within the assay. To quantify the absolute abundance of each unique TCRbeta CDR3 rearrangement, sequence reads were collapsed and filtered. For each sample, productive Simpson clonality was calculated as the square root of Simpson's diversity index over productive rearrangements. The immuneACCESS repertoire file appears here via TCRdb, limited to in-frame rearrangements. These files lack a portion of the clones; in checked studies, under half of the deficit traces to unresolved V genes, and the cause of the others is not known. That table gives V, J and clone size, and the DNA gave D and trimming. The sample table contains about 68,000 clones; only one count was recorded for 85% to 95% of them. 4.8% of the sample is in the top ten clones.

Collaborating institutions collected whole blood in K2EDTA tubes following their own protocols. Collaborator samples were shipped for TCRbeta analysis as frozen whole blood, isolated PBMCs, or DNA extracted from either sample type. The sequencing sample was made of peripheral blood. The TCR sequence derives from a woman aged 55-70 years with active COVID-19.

The DNA sequence follows: TGCACCAGCAGCCAATTCCCAGGGCTTCTAACTGAAGCTTTCTTT. Translated, this gives CTSSQFPGLLTEAFF. The V and J genes are TRBV1 and TRBJ1-1; the listed D gene, TRBD1, was not tested against the DNA. TRBV1 is a known pseudogene. Spanning cysteine to phenylalanine, the CDR3 consists of 15 amino acids. The entry retains the CDR3 DNA only, 45 bases that are in frame from base 1.